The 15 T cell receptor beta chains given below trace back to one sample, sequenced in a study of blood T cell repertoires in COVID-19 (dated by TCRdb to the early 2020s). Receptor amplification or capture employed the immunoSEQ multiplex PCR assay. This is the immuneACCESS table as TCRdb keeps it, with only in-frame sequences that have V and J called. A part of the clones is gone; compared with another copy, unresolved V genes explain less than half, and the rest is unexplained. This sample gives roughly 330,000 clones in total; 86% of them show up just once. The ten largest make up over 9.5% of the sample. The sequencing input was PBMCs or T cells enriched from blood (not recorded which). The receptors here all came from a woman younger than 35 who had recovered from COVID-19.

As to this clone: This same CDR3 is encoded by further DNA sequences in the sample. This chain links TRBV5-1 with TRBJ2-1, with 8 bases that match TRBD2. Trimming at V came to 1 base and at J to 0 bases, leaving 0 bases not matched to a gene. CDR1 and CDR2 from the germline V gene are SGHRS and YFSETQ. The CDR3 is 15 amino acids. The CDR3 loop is CASSLTSGSYNEQFF. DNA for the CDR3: TGCGCCAGCAGCTTGACTAGCGGCTCCTACAATGAGCAGTTCTTC.

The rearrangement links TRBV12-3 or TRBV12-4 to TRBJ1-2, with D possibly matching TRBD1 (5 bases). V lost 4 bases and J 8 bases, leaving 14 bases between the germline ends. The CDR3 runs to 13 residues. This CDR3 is CASSWGVGDGYTF. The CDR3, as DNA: TGTGCCAGCAGTTGGGGGGTGGGGGACGGCTACACCTTC.

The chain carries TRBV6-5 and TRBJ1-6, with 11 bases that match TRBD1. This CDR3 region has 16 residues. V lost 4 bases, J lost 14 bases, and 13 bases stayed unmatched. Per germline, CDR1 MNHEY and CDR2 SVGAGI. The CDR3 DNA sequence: TGTGCCAGCAGTTCAGGACAGGGGGCTCGGTCAAGCACCCTCCACTTT. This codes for CASSSGQGARSSTLHF.

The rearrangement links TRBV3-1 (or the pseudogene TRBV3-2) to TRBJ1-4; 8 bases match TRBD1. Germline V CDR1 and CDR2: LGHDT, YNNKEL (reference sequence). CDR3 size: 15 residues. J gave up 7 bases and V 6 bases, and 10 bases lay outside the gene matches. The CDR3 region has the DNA TGTGCCAGCAGGCTTGAAGGGACAGGTAGTGAAAAACTGTTTTTT. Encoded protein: CASRLEGTGSEKLFF.

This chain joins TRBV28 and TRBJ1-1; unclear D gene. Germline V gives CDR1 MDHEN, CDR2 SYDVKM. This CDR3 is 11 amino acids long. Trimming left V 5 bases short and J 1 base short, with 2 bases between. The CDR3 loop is CASSQNTEAFF. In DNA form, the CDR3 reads TGTGCCAGCAGTCAGAACACTGAAGCTTTCTTT.

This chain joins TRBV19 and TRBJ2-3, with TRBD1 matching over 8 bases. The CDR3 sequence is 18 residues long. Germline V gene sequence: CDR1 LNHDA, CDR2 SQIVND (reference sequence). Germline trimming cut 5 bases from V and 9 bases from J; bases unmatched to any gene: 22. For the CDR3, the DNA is TGTGCCAGTAGTCTCCACCCCGGACAGGGCATGATGGGTGGGACGCAGTATTTT. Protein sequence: CASSLHPGQGMMGGTQYF.

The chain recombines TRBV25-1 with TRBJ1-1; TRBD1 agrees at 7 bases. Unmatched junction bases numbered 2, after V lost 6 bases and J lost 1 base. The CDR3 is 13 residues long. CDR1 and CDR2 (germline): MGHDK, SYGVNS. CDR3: CASSRQGNTEAFF. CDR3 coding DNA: TGTGCCAGCAGCCGACAGGGGAACACTGAAGCTTTCTTT.

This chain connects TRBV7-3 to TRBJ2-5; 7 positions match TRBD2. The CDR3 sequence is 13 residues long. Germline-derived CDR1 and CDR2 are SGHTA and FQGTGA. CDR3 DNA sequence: TGTGCGAGCGGTAACGCGGGAGCCGAGACCCAGTACTTC. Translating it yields CASGNAGAETQYF. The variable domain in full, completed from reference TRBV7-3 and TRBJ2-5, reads GAGVSQTPSNKVTEKGKYVELRCDPISGHTALYWYRQSLGQGPEFLIYFQGTGAADDSGLPNDRFFAVRPEGSVSTLKIQRTERGDSAVYLCASGNAGAETQYFGPGTRLLVL.

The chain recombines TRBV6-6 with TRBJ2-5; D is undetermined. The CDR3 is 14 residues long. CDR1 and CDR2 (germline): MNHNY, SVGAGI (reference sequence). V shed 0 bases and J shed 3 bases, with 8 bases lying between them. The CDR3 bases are TGTGCCAGCAGTTACTCGACTCGAGAAGAGACCCAGTACTTC. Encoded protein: CASSYSTREETQYF.

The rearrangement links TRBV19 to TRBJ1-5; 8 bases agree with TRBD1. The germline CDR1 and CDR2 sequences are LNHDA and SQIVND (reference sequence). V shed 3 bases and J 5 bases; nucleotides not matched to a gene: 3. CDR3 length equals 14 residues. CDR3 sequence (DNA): TGTGCCAGTAGTATTCAGGGGGCCCATCAGCCCCAGCATTTT. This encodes CASSIQGAHQPQHF.

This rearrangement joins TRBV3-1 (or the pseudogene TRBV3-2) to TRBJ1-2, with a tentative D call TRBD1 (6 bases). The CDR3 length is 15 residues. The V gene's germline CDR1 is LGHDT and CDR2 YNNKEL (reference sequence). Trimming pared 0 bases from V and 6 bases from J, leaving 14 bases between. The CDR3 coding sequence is TGTGCCAGCAGCCAAGATAATCGGGCAGGGGATGGCTACACCTTC. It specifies CASSQDNRAGDGYTF.

The DNA of the CDR3 is TGTGCCAGCAGCTCCGGACAGGGGACTTACGAGCAGTACTTC. Its protein product is CASSSGQGTYEQYF. The genes are TRBV11-2 and TRBJ2-7, with 9 bases that match TRBD1. Germline-derived CDR1 and CDR2 are SGHAT and FQNNGV. The CDR3 length is 14 residues. V dropped 4 bases and J dropped 4; count of bases not matched to a gene: 5.

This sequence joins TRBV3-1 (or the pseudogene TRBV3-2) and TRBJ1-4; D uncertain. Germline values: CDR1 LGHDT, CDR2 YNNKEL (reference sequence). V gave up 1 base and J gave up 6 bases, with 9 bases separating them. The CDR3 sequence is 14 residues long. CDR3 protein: CASSQGAVDEKLFF. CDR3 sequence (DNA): TGTGCCAGCAGCCAAGGGGCTGTGGATGAAAAACTGTTTTTT.

In nucleotides, the CDR3 is TGTGCCAGCAGCGCTCCCTCCTACGAGCAGTACTTC. This sequence encodes CASSAPSYEQYF. This chain links TRBV9 with TRBJ2-7, with D unresolved. Germline CDR1 is SGDLS and CDR2 is YYNGEE. This CDR3 is built from 12 residues. V was pared by 3 bases and J by 0 bases, with 4 bases between.

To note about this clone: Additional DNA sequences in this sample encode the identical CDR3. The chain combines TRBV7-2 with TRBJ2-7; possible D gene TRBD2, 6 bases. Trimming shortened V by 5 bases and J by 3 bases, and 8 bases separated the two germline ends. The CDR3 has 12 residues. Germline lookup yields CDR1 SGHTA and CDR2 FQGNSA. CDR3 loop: CASSGGSYEQYF. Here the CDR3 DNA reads TGTGCCAGCAGCGGAGGGAGCTACGAGCAGTACTTC. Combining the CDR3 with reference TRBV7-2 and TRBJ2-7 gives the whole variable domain GAGVSQSPSNKVTEKGKDVELRCDPISGHTALYWYRQSLGQGLEFLIYFQGNSAPDKSGLPSDRFSAERTGGSVSTLTIQRTQQEDSAVYLCASSGGSYEQYFGPGTRLTVT.